This T cell receptor beta chain was identified during a study of cytomegalovirus exposure and HLA in healthy donors. Study observations and caveats: Rarity held for most TCR sequences, but there were some public TCRs that occurred in many donors.

Primers: 60 Vbeta forward and 13 Jbeta reverse. The repertoire was sequenced with immunoSEQ multiplex PCR; TCRdb's copy has only in-frame clones and lacks some. Of more than 130,000 clones in the sample, about four fifths were seen once. About this clone: Its antigen is unidentified.

The length of the CDR3 is 14 residues. The trim removed 8 bases at V and 5 bases at J, leaving 8 bases unmatched. CDR1 and CDR2 from the germline V gene are MNHNS and SASEGT. The sample comprised PBMCs. The sequence came from a man aged 25-45 years in good health and CMV-seronegative. This chain uses TRBV6-1 with TRBJ2-7, with 11 bases identical to TRBD1. CDR3 protein: CASRDRGMRNEQYF. The CDR3 region has the DNA TGTGCCAGCCGGGACAGGGGGATGCGCAACGAGCAGTACTTC.